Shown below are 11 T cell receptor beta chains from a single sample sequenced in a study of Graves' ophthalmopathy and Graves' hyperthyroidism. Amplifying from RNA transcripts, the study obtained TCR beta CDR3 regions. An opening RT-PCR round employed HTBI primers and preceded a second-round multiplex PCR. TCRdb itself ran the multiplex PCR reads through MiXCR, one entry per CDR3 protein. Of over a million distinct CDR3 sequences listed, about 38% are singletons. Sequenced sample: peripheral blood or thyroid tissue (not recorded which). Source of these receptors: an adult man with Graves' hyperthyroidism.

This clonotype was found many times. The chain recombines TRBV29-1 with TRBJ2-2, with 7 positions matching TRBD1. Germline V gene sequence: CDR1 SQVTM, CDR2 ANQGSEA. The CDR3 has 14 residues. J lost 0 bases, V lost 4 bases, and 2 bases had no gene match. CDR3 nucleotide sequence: TGCAGCGTTGGGGACAGATCGAACACCGGGGAGCTGTTTTTT. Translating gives CSVGDRSNTGELFF.

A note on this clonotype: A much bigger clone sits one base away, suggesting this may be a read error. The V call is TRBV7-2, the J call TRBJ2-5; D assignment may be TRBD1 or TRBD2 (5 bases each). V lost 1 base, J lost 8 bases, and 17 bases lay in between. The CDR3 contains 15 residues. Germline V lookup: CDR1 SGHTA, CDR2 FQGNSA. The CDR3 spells CASSLGSQGGDTQYF. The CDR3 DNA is TGTGCCAGCAGCTTAGGTTCGCAGGGTGGGGACACCCAGTACTTC.

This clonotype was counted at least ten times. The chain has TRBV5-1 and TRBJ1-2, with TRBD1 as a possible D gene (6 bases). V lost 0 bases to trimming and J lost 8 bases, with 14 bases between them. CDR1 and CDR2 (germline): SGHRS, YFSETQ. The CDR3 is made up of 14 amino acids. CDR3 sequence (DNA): TGCGCCAGCAGCTTGGTTGGGGGCTTTTACGGCTACACCTTC. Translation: CASSLVGGFYGYTF.

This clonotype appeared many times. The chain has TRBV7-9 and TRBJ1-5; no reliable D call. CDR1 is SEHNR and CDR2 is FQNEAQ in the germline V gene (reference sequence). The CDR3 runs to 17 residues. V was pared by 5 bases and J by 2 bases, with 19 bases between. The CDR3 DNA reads TGTGCCAGCAGCCTGGGATATGGGAGGGAGGGCAATCAGCCCCAGCATTTT. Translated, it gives CASSLGYGREGNQPQHF.

CDR3 amino acids: CASSLTPSQNTEAFF. The CDR3 bases are TGTGCCAGCAGCCTGACCCCCAGTCAGAACACTGAAGCTTTCTTT. V and J are TRBV5-5 and TRBJ1-1; D is ambiguous. Trimming removed 4 bases from V and 1 base from J, with 14 bases in between. From germline, CDR1 is SGHKS and CDR2 YYEKEE (reference sequence). The CDR3 spans 15 residues.

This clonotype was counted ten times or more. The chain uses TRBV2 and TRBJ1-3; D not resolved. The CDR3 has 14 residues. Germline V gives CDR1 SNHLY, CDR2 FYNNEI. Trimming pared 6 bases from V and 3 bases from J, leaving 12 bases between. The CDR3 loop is CASREGEVGNTIYF. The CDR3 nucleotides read TGTGCCAGCAGAGAGGGTGAAGTTGGAAACACCATATATTTT.

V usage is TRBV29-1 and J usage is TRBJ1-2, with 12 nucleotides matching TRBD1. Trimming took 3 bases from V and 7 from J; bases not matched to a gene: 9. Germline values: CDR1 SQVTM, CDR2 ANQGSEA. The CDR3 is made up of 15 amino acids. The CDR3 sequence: CSVDGTGGEAPGYTF. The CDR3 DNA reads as TGCAGCGTTGATGGGACAGGGGGCGAGGCTCCTGGCTACACCTTC.

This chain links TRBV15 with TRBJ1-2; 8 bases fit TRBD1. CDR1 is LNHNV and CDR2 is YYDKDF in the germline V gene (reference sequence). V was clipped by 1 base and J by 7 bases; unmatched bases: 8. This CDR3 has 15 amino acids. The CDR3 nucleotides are TGTGCCACCAGCAGAGGAGGACAGGGACCCGGTGGCTACACCTTC. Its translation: CATSRGGQGPGGYTF.

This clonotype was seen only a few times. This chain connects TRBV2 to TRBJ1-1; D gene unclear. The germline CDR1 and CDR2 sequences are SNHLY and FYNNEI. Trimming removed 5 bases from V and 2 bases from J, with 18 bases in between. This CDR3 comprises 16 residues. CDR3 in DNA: TGTGCCAGCAGTTACGTGTCTAGGGTCCGCAACACTGAAGCTTTCTTT. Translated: CASSYVSRVRNTEAFF.

CDR3 nucleotide sequence: TGTGCCAGCAGTCTACAACCCGGGGGCACTGAAGCTTTCTTT. Translation gives CASSLQPGGTEAFF. This rearrangement joins TRBV25-1 to TRBJ1-1, with D possibly TRBD1 on 5 matching bases. Trimming stripped 5 bases from V and 4 bases from J, with 14 bases between. Germline V CDR1 and CDR2: MGHDK, SYGVNS. The CDR3 is 14 amino acids.

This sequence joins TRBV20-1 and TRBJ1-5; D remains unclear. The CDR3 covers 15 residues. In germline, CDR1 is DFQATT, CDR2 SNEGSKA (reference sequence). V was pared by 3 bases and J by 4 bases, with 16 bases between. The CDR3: CSASSISRRNQPQHF. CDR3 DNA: TGCAGTGCTAGTTCTATCAGTCGCCGTAATCAGCCCCAGCATTTT.